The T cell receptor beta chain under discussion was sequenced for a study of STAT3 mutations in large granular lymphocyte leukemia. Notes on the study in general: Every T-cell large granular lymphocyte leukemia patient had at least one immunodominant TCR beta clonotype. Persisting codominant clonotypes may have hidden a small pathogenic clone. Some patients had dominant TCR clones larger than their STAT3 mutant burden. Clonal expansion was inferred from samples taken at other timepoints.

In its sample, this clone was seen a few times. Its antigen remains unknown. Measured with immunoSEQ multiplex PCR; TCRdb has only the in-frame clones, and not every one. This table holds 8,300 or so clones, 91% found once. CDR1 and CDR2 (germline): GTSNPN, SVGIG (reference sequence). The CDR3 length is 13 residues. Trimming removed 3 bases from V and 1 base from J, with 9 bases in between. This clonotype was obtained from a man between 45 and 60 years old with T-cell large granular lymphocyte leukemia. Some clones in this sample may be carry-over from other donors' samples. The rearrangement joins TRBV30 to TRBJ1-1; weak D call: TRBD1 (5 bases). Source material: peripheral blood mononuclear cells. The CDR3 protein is CAWSEGWNTEAFF. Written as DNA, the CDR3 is TGTGCCTGGAGCGAGGGGTGGAACACTGAAGCTTTCTTT.